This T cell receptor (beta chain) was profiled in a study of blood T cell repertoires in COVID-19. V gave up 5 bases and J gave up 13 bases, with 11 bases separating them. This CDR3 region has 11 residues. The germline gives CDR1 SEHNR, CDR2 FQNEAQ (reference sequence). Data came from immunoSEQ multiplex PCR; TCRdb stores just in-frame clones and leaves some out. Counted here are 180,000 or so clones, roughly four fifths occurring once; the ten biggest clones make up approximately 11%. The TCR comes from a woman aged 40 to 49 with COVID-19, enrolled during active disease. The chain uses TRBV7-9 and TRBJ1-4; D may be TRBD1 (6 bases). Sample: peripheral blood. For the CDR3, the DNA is TGTGCCAGCAGCACTACACAGGGACTGTTTTTT. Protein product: CASSTTQGLFF. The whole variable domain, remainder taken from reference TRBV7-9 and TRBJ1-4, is DTGVSQNPRHKITKRGQNVTFRCDPISEHNRLYWYRQTLGQGPEFLTYFQNEAQLEKSRLLSDRFSAERPKGSFSTLEIQRTEQGDSAMYLCASSTTQGLFFGSGTQLSVL.